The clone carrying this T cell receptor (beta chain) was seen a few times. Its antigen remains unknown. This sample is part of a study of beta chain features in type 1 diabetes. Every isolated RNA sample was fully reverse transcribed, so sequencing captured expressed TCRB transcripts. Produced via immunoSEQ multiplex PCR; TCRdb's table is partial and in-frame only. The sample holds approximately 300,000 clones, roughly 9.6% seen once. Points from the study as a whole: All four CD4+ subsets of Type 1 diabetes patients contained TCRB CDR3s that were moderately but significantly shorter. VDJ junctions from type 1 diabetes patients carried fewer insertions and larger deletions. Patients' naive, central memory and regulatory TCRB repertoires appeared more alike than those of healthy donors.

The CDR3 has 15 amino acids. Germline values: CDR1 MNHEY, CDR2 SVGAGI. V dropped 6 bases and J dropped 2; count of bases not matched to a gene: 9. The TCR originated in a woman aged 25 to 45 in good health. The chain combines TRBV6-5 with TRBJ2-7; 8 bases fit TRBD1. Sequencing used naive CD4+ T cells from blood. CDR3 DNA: TGTGCCAGCAGGTACGGGACAGGCCTTACCTACGAGCAGTACTTC. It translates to CASRYGTGLTYEQYF.